A single sample is the source of the 2 T cell receptor beta chains below, sequenced in a study of PD-L1 blockade in urothelial cancer. Time point reported: peripheral blood 6 weeks after treatment start. Sequencing used immunoSEQ multiplex PCR; TCRdb keeps in-frame clones, though not all of them. The sample yields about 35,000 clones, around 84% seen once. Sequencing was performed on PBMCs, taken around atezolizumab (anti-PD-L1) treatment. Receptors originate from a man in his forties or fifties with urothelial cancer.

This clone was counted a single time. V usage is TRBV6-6 and J usage is TRBJ2-6; weak D call: TRBD2 (5 bases). Germline V CDR1 and CDR2: MNHNY, SVGAGI (reference sequence). The length of the CDR3 is 15 residues. V was shortened by 2 bases and J by 3 bases, with 8 bases between the two germline ends. In DNA form, the CDR3 reads TGTGCCAGCAGTTACCGAGGGAGTGGGGCCAACGTCCTGACTTTC. Protein sequence: CASSYRGSGANVLTF.

The chain combines TRBV19 with TRBJ2-3; 7 nucleotides match TRBD2. The CDR3 extends over 16 amino acids. CDR1 is LNHDA, CDR2 SQIVND, per germline (reference sequence). The V segment lost 3 bases and the J segment 3 bases; nucleotides outside the gene matches: 9. The CDR3 nucleotides read TGTGCCAGTAGTATTGGGGCGGGAGAAGGAACAGATACGCAGTATTTT. This codes for CASSIGAGEGTDTQYF.